This section outlines one T cell receptor beta chain sequence together with its context. The antigen is not known. From germline, CDR1 is LNHNV and CDR2 YYDKDF (reference sequence). V dropped 0 bases and J dropped 7; count of bases not matched to a gene: 10. CDR3 size: 17 residues. This sample is part of a study of T cells in narcolepsy. Across the whole study: Healthy controls were enrolled alongside patients with narcolepsy type 1 or type 2. Study observations and caveats: HCRT-specific and TRIB2-specific autoreactive clonotypes appeared among same-patient CSF and blood CD4+ clonotypes. In some patient and control memory CD4+ samples, autoreactive clones were absent. Autoreactive clonotypes reportedly recurred in blood of same and different patients, not controls.

Sequenced by immunoSEQ multiplex PCR; TCRdb stores in-frame clones only, minus some. The table lists 25,000 to 35,000 clones, roughly 78% of them singletons. The specimen sequenced was CD45RA- memory CD4+ T cells from PBMCs. The V call is TRBV15, the J call TRBJ2-7; 12 nucleotides line up with TRBD1. The TCR comes from a human donor with narcolepsy. CDR3 in DNA: TGTGCCACCAGCAGAGATTATCCGGGACAGGGGGCTTGGGAGCAGTACTTC. It codes for CATSRDYPGQGAWEQYF.